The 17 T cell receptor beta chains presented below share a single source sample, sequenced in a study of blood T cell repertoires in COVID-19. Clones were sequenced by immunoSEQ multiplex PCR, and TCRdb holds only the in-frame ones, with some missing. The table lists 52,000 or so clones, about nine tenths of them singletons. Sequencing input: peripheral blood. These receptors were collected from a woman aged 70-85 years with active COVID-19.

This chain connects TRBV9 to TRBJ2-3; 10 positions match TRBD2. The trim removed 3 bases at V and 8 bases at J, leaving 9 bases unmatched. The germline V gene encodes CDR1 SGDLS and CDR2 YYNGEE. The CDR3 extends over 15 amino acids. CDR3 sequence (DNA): TGTGCCAGCAGCGAATCACTAGCGGGAAAGGGTACGCAGTATTTT. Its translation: CASSESLAGKGTQYF.

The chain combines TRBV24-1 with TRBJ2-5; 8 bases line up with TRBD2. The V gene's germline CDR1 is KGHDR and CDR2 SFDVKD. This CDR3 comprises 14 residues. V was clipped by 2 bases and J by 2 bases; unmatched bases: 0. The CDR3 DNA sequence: TGTGCCACCAGTGATTCTAGCGGGCAAGAGACCCAGTACTTC. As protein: CATSDSSGQETQYF.

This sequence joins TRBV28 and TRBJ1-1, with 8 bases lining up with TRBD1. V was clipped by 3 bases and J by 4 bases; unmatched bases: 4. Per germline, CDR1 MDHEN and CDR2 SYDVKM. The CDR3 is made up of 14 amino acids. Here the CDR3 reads CASSFQGASTEAFF. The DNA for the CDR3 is TGTGCCAGCAGTTTTCAGGGGGCCAGCACTGAAGCTTTCTTT.

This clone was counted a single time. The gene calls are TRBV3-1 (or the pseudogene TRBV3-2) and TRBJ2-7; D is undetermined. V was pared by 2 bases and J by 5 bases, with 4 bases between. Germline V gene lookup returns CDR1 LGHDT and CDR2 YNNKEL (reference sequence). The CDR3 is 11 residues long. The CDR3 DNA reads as TGTGCCAGCAGCCAATTCGACGAGCAGTACTTC. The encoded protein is CASSQFDEQYF.

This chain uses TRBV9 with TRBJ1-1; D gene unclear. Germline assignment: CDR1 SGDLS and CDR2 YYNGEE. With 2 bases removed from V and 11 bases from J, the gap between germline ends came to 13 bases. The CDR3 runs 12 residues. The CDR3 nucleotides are TGTGCCAGCAGCGTGCGGGGTGGTCGGGCTTTCTTT. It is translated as CASSVRGGRAFF.

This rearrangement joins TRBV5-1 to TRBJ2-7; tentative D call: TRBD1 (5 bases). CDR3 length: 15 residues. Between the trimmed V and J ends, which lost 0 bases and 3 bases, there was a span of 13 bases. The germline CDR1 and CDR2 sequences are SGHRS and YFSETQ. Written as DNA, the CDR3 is TGCGCCAGCAGCTTGGCCTTGACAGTTGACTACGAGCAGTACTTC. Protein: CASSLALTVDYEQYF. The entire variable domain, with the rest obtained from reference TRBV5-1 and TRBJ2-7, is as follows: KAGVTQTPRYLIKTRGQQVTLSCSPISGHRSVSWYQQTPGQGLQFLFEYFSETQRNKGNFPGRFSGRQFSNSRSEMNVSTLELGDSALYLCASSLALTVDYEQYFGPGTRLTVT.

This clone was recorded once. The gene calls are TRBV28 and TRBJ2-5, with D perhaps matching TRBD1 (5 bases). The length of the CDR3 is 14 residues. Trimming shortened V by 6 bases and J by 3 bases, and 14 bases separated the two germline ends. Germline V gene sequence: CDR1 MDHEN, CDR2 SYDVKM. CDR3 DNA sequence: TGTGCCAGCAGCCCACAGGCCCGTAAAGAGACCCAGTACTTC. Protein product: CASSPQARKETQYF.

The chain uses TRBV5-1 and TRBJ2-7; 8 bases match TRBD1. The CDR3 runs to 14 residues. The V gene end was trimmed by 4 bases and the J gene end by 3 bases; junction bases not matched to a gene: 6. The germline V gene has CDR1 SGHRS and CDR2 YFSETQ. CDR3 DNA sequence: TGCGCCAGCAGCGACCCGACAGGGGTCTACGAGCAGTACTTC. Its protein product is CASSDPTGVYEQYF.

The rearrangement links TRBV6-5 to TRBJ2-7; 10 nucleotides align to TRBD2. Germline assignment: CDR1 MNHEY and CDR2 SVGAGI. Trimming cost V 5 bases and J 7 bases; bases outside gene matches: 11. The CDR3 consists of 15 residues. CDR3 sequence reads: CASSLLAGASGEQYF. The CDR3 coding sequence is TGTGCCAGCAGTCTTCTAGCGGGAGCCTCTGGGGAGCAGTACTTC.

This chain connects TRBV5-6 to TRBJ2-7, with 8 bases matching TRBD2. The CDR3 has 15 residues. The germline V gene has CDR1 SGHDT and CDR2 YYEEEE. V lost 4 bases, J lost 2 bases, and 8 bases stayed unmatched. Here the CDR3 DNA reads TGTGCCAGCAGCGCACCGGGGGGGAATCCCTACGAGCAGTACTTC. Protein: CASSAPGGNPYEQYF. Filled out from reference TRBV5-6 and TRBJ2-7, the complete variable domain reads DAGVTQSPTHLIKTRGQQVTLRCSPKSGHDTVSWYQQALGQGPQFIFQYYEEEERQRGNFPDRFSGHQFPNYSSELNVNALLLGDSALYLCASSAPGGNPYEQYFGPGTRLTVT.

CDR3 protein: CASSTDSFSTDTQYF. The CDR3 nucleotides read TGCGCCAGCAGCACCGACAGCTTTAGCACAGATACGCAGTATTTT. V gene TRBV5-1 combines with J gene TRBJ2-3; TRBD1 might be the D (5 bases). The CDR3 has 15 amino acids. The germline V gene encodes CDR1 SGHRS and CDR2 YFSETQ. The V and J ends lost 4 bases and 0 bases respectively, with 12 bases between them.

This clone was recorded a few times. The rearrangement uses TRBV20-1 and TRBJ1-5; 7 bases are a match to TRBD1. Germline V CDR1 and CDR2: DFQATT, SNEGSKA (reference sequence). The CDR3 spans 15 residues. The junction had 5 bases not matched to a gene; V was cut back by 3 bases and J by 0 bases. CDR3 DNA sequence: TGCAGTGCTAGTGGACAGGACTTTAGCAATCAGCCCCAGCATTTT. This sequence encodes CSASGQDFSNQPQHF.

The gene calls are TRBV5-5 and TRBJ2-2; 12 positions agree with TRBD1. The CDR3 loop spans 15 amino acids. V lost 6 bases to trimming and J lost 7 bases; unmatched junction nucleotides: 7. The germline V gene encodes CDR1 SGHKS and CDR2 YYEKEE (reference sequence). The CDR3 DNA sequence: TGTGCCAGCACCAAGGGACAGGGGGCGTTCGGGGAGCTGTTTTTT. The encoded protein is CASTKGQGAFGELFF.

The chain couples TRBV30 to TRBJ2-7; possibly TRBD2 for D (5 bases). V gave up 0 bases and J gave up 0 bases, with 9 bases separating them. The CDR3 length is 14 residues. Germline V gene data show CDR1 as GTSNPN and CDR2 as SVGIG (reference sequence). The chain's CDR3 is CAWSVHGISYEQYF. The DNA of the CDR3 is TGTGCCTGGAGTGTCCACGGGATCTCCTACGAGCAGTACTTC.

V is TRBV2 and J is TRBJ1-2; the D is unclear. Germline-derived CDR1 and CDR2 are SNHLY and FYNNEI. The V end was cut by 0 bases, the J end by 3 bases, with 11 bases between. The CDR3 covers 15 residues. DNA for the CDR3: TGTGCCAGCAGTGAAGCGGTCATACTAGACTATGGCTACACCTTC. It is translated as CASSEAVILDYGYTF.

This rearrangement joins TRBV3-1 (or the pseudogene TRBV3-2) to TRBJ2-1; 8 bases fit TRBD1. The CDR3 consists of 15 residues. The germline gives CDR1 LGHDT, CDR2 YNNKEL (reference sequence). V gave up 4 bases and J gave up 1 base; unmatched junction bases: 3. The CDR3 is CASSPRDRSYNEQFF. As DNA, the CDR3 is TGTGCCAGCAGCCCCAGGGACAGGTCCTACAATGAGCAGTTCTTC.

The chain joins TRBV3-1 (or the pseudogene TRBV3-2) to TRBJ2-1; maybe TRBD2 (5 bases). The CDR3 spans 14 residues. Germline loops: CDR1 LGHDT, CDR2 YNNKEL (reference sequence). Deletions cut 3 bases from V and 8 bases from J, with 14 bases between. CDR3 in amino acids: CASSHETLEDEQFF. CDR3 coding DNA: TGTGCCAGCAGCCATGAGACCCTGGAGGATGAGCAGTTCTTC.